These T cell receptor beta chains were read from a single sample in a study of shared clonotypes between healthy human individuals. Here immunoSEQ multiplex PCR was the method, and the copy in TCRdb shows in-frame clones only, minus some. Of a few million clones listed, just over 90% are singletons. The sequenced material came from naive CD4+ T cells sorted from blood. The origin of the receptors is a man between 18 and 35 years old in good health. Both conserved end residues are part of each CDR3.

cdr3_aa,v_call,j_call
CASSQDLVRTSGSYEQYF,TRBV4-3,TRBJ2-7
CASTNVGGYTF,TRBV19,TRBJ1-2
CASSSGGPQETQYF,TRBV6-5,TRBJ2-5
CASSLYRDTQYF,TRBV6-1,TRBJ2-3
CASLGHNTGELFF,TRBV19,TRBJ2-2
CASSAANTGELFF,TRBV2,TRBJ2-2
CASSYSAGNQPQHF,TRBV6-6,TRBJ1-5
CASSARESGTQYF,TRBV5-1,TRBJ2-5
CASSLGGSGRRETQYF,TRBV7-2,TRBJ2-5
CASSLGQGYSYEQYF,TRBV11-3,TRBJ2-7
CASSVATSRSQETQYF,TRBV9,TRBJ2-5
CASSFRDRGYEQYF,TRBV6-6,TRBJ2-7
CAWRQAGGYEQYF,TRBV30,TRBJ2-7
CASSIDHRTGTGNTIYF,TRBV19,TRBJ1-3
CAISEMVGETQYF,TRBV10-3,TRBJ2-5
CASSSDRSQETQYF,TRBV2,TRBJ2-5
CASRSGTGNNSPLHF,TRBV6-6,TRBJ1-6
CASRSTGPYGYTF,TRBV5-4,TRBJ1-2
CASSLGQASYEQYF,TRBV6-5,TRBJ2-7
CASTSGGGTEAFF,TRBV2,TRBJ1-1